One and the same sample provided the 9 T cell receptor beta chains below, sequenced in a study of cytomegalovirus exposure and HLA in healthy donors. Vbeta (60) and Jbeta (13) primers were used in the PCR. The method was immunoSEQ multiplex PCR; TCRdb's version includes in-frame clones alone and lacks a portion of them. The table shows 84,000 or so clones, with 70% to 85% occurring only once. The sample comprised PBMCs. Source of these receptors: a man aged 25 to 40 in good health and CMV-seronegative.

This clone was found a few times. V and J are TRBV6-5 and TRBJ2-7; weak D call: TRBD2 (5 bases). This CDR3 contains 12 residues. V gave up 9 bases and J gave up 4 bases, with 13 bases separating them. Germline CDR1 and CDR2: MNHEY and SVGAGI. The CDR3 spells CASAAGGYEQYF. The CDR3 nucleotides read TGTGCCAGTGCGGCAGGCGGGTACGAGCAGTACTTC.

Of note for this clone: Other DNA sequences from this sample encode an identical CDR3 as well. This sequence joins TRBV29-1 and TRBJ1-2, with D unclear. Germline CDR1 SQVTM, CDR2 ANQGSEA. The CDR3 sequence is 14 residues long. V was trimmed by 4 bases and J by 7 bases, leaving 19 bases between them. CDR3 in amino acids: CSVGPGTGVSGYTF. CDR3 in DNA: TGCAGCGTTGGTCCGGGCACCGGGGTATCTGGCTACACCTTC.

The CDR3 loop is CASSLSGIGYGYTF. The CDR3 DNA sequence: TGTGCCAGCAGTCTTTCAGGGATAGGCTATGGCTACACCTTC. The rearrangement joins TRBV2 to TRBJ1-2, with D maybe TRBD1 (5 bases). The CDR3 runs 14 residues. Germline V lookup: CDR1 SNHLY, CDR2 FYNNEI. Trimming removed 5 bases from V and 4 bases from J, with 14 bases in between.

This clone showed up just a few times. V and J are TRBV4-1 and TRBJ2-1; D is undetermined. The CDR3 contains 16 residues. In germline, CDR1 is MGHRA, CDR2 YSYEKL. V was clipped by 1 base and J by 0 bases, with 10 bases between them. CDR3 residues: CASSQVDLVSYNEQFF. CDR3 nucleotide sequence: TGCGCCAGCAGCCAAGTCGACTTAGTCTCCTACAATGAGCAGTTCTTC.

This chain joins TRBV4-1 and TRBJ2-1, with 11 nucleotides matching TRBD2. Germline V gives CDR1 MGHRA, CDR2 YSYEKL. The CDR3 runs to 14 residues. V lost 3 bases and J lost 8; bases outside the gene matches: 3. CDR3 in amino acids: CASSHSGGADEQFF. The CDR3 DNA reads as TGCGCCAGCAGCCATAGCGGGGGGGCAGATGAGCAGTTCTTC.

The rearrangement links TRBV19 to TRBJ2-2, with TRBD2 identical over 13 bases. Germline CDR1 is LNHDA and CDR2 is SQIVND (reference sequence). The CDR3 extends over 18 amino acids. The ends lost 3 bases at V and 1 base at J; junction bases unmatched: 5. DNA of the CDR3: TGTGCCAGTAGTATTAGACTAGCGGGGGGCCAGAACACCGGGGAGCTGTTTTTT. This codes for CASSIRLAGGQNTGELFF.

The chain joins TRBV10-3 to TRBJ1-2; no clear D. Germline CDR1 is ENHRY and CDR2 is SYGVKD. The length of the CDR3 is 14 residues. Trimming shortened V by 4 bases and J by 2 bases, and 11 bases separated the two germline ends. The CDR3 loop is CAISGLGGNYGYTF. The CDR3 DNA reads as TGTGCCATCAGTGGTCTGGGCGGGAACTATGGCTACACCTTC.

In this sample, this clone turned up a few times. This chain links TRBV25-1 with TRBJ2-7; D gene uncertain. Germline CDR1 and CDR2: MGHDK and SYGVNS. The length of the CDR3 is 14 residues. Trimming pared 4 bases from V and 9 bases from J, leaving 19 bases between. The CDR3 nucleotides read TGTGCCAGCAGTGGAGCACTACATAACTTCGTGCAGTACTTC. This encodes CASSGALHNFVQYF.

As for this clone: The junction departs from germline at one end; a sequencing error may be responsible. The rearrangement links TRBV7-3 to TRBJ2-1, with D perhaps TRBD1 (5 bases). Germline CDR1 SGHTA, CDR2 FQGTGA. The CDR3 extends over 12 amino acids. CDR3 coding DNA: TGTTCCAGCAGCGACAGCTACAATGAGCAGTTCTTC. Residues: CSSSDSYNEQFF.